Below, one TCR beta chain is given with its context. No antigen is known for it. The data derive from a study of graft-versus-host responses after intestinal transplantation. Study background: Following induction with anti-thymocyte globulin, all recipients were given tacrolimus and steroids for about 3 years.

Findings and caveats of the study: Levels of circulating GvH clones at their peak were associated with early post-transplant HvG declines. Analysis identified GvH clones in recipient marrow, with some appearing first in ileum or blood. The study found high graft-versus-host to host-versus-graft clonal ratios in allografts of patients with graft-donor T cell macrochimerism.

In germline, CDR1 is MDHEN, CDR2 SYDVKM. The CDR3 runs 17 residues. V shed 2 bases and J 0 bases; nucleotides not matched to a gene: 5. Repertoires were generated with immunoSEQ multiplex PCR, while TCRdb's copy carries only in-frame clones and drops some. The sample has about 29,000 clones; about 90% are singletons. Here the sequenced sample was PBMCs, taken approximately 460 days after intestinal transplantation. The clonotype comes from a human patient who received an intestinal transplant, so some T cells may come from the graft donor. The genes are TRBV28 and TRBJ2-2, with 8 bases matching TRBD2. The CDR3 DNA reads TGTGCCAGCAGTTTACCTAAGCGGGAGCCGAACACCGGGGAGCTGTTTTTT. This encodes CASSLPKREPNTGELFF.